There are a few counts of the clone carrying this T cell receptor beta chain. The data were taken from a study of T cells in Graves' hyperthyroidism and ophthalmopathy. There were TCR beta CDR3 regions amplified from RNA transcripts. First-round RT-PCR with HTBI primers amplified the TCR CDR3 region. TCRdb processed the multiplex PCR reads anew with MiXCR; each CDR3 protein has one entry. This table has about 480,000 distinct CDR3 sequences, around 14% appearing once. The receptor's source is a woman between 18 and 29 years old with Graves' hyperthyroidism. Source material: blood.

The CDR3 DNA sequence: TGTGCCTCGGCGGGGCCAGGGGGTCCCTCCCAGTACTTC. Its protein is CASAGPGGPSQYF. The V gene is TRBV7-6, the J gene TRBJ2-5; possibly TRBD1 for D (7 bases). Germline V gene sequence: CDR1 SGHVS, CDR2 FNYEAQ. The germline V and J ends were trimmed by 11 bases and 9 bases, with 22 bases remaining between them. The CDR3 consists of 13 residues. Together with reference TRBV7-6 and TRBJ2-5, the CDR3 gives the full variable domain: GAGVSQSPRYKVTKRGQDVALRCDPISGHVSLYWYRQALGQGPEFLTYFNYEAQQDKSGLPNDRFSAERPEGSISTLTIQRTEQRDSAMYRCASAGPGGPSQYFGPGTRLLVL.